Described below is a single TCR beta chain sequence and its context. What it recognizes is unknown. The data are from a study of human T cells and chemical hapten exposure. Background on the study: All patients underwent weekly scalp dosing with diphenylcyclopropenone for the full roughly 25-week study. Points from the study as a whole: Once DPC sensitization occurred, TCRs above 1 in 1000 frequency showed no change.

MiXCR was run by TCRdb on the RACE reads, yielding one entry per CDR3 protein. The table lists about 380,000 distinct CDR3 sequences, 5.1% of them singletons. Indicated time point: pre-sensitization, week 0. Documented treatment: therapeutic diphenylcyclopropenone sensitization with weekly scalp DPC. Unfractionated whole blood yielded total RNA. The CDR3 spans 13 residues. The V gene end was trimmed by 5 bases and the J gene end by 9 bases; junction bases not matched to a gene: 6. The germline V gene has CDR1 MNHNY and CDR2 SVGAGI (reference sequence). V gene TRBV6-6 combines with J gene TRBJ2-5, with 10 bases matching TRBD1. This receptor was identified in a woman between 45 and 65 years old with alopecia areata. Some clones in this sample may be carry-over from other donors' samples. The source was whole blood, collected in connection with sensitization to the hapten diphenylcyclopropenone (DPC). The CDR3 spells CASSQTGGRPQYF. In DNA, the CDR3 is TGTGCCAGCAGTCAGACAGGGGGCAGGCCCCAGTACTTC.